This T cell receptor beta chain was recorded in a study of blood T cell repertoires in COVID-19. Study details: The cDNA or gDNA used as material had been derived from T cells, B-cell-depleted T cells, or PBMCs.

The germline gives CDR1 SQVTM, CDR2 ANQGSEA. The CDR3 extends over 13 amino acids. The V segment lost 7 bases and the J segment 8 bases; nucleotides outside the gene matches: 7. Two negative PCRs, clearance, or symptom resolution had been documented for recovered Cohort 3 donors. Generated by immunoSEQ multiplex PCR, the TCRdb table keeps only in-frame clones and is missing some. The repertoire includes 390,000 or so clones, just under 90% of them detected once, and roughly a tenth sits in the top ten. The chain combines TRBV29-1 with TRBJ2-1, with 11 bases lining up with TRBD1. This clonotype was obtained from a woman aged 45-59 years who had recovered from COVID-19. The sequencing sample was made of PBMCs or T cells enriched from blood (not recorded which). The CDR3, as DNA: TGCAGCGCTTGGGACAGGGGGAAGCATGAGCAGTTCTTC. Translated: CSAWDRGKHEQFF.